This T cell receptor (beta chain) appears in the sequencing data of a study of glioma-infiltrating T cells after dendritic cell vaccination. This CDR3 has 16 amino acids. After removal of 4 bases from V and 2 bases from J, the junction contained 5 bases not matched to a gene. CDR1 is SGHNT and CDR2 is YYREEE in the germline V gene (reference sequence). Time point denoted: after dendritic cell vaccination, including at tumor progression/relapse. Profiled with immunoSEQ multiplex PCR; TCRdb holds only in-frame clones, not every one. The table records over 90,000 clones, about 85% of them present only once. In this sample, this clone turned up once.

This TCR was sampled from a human donor with glioblastoma. The rearrangement uses TRBV5-4 and TRBJ2-3; 12 nucleotides match TRBD2. The sequencing here drew on blood, taken after dendritic cell vaccination. CDR3 residues: CASSPGLAGHTDTQYF. CDR3 nucleotides: TGTGCCAGCAGCCCCGGACTAGCGGGACACACAGATACGCAGTATTTT.